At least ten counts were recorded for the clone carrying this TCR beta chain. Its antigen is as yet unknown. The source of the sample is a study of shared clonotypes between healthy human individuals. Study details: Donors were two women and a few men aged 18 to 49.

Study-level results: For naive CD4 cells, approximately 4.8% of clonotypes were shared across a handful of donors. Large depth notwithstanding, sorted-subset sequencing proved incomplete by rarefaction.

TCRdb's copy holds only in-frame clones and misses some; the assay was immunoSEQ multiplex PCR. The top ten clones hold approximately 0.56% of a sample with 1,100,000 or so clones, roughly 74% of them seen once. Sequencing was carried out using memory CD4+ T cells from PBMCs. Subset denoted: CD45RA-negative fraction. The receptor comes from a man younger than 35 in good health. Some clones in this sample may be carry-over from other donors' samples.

CDR3 protein: CASSSEGEQFF. The CDR3, as DNA: TGTGCCAGCAGCTCTGAAGGGGAGCAGTTCTTC. The V call is TRBV27, the J call TRBJ2-1; D ambiguous. V was pared by 6 bases and J by 10 bases, with 10 bases between. The CDR3 totals 11 residues. CDR1 and CDR2 from the germline V gene are MNHEY and SMNVEV (reference sequence).